This T cell receptor beta chain was recorded in a study of T-cell memory formation after mild COVID-19. Looking at the study overall: TCR clusters mostly belonged to single donors. Overall study results and limits: Detection of some responders pre-infection suggested pre-existing cross-reactive memory T cells participated.

TCRdb re-called the 5' RACE reads through MiXCR, storing one row per CDR3 protein. The sample contains more than 300,000 distinct CDR3 sequences, less than 25% of which appear only once. CDR3 length: 16 residues. The V and J ends lost 1 base and 4 bases, in that order; junction bases with no gene match: 4. Germline-derived CDR1 and CDR2 are MNHEY and SMNVEV (reference sequence). A few counts support this clonotype. Antigen unknown. The chain couples TRBV27 to TRBJ2-2; 9 bases align to TRBD2. The sequence was collected from a man between 18 and 35 years old who had mild COVID-19 (a few samples of this study predate the infection). Cell type and time point are not known. The sequenced sample consisted of PBMCs or a T cell subset sorted from them (not recorded which). The DNA for the CDR3 is TGTGCCAGCAGTTTATTTAGCGGGGGTACCACCGGGGAGCTGTTTTTT. It yields the protein CASSLFSGGTTGELFF.